The rows below give T cell receptor beta chains drawn from one sample of a study of T cell responses to AZD1222 COVID-19 vaccine. Assay: immunoSEQ multiplex PCR; the TCRdb copy retains only in-frame clones and omits some. Here the sample spans tens of thousands of clones, around 84% being singletons. Material: peripheral blood, obtained on day 0 of AZD1222 vaccination. These receptor sequences come from an adult in good health. CDR3s include the opening cysteine and the closing phenylalanine or tryptophan. A D gene is named only where the DNA matches it firmly. Rows may omit the clone size; those that give it use once, few, many or a size class.

13 NA TRBJ2-1 TRBD2 TRBV9 CASSVDGGYEQFF TGTGCCAGCAGCGTAGACGGGGGGTATGAGCAGTTCTTC
14 NA TRBJ1-2 NA TRBV5-4 CASTQQQGGAGYTF TGTGCCAGCACCCAGCAGCAGGGAGGGGCAGGCTACACCTTC
15 once TRBJ2-1 TRBD2 TRBV3-1/TRBV3-2 CASSHSGGTNNEQFF TGTGCCAGCAGCCACAGCGGGGGTACGAACAATGAGCAGTTCTTC
14 NA TRBJ1-4 NA TRBV5-1 CASKGLATNEKLFF TGCGCCAGCAAAGGCCTTGCAACTAATGAAAAACTGTTTTTT
12 NA TRBJ1-2 NA TRBV19 CASSLEFYGYTF TGTGCCAGTAGTCTAGAGTTCTATGGCTACACCTTC
14 NA TRBJ2-7 NA TRBV28 CASRGGGGPYEQYF TGTGCCAGCAGAGGGGGCGGGGGGCCTTACGAGCAGTACTTC
15 once TRBJ1-5 NA TRBV28 CASSLGAGGNQPQHF TGTGCCAGCAGTTTAGGCGCCGGGGGTAATCAGCCCCAGCATTTT
13 once TRBJ1-2 NA TRBV12-3/TRBV12-4 CASSLRGLIGYTF TGTGCCAGCTCCCTAAGGGGGTTGATCGGCTACACCTTC
12 few TRBJ1-1 NA TRBV28 CASSLSTKEAFF TGTGCCAGCAGTTTATCCACAAAAGAAGCTTTCTTT
15 NA TRBJ2-7 TRBD1 TRBV13 CASSFGQGQSYEQYF TGTGCCAGCAGCTTCGGACAGGGTCAGTCCTACGAGCAGTACTTC
14 NA TRBJ1-2 NA TRBV6-5 CASSSRDSGYGYTF TGTGCCAGCAGTTCCAGGGATTCTGGCTATGGCTACACCTTC
13 NA TRBJ2-3 NA TRBV3-1/TRBV3-2 CASSLREPDTQYF TGTGCCAGCAGCCTTAGGGAACCAGATACGCAGTATTTT
15 NA TRBJ1-6 NA TRBV7-9 CASSLAGARVSPLHF TGTGCCAGCAGCTTAGCAGGGGCACGGGTTTCACCCCTCCACTTT
16 NA TRBJ1-5 NA TRBV19 CASSIEGRAFNQPQHF TGTGCCAGTAGTATAGAGGGCAGGGCATTCAATCAGCCCCAGCATTTT
15 NA TRBJ2-5 TRBD2 TRBV5-4 CASSLSPSGQETQYF TGTGCCAGCAGCTTGTCTCCTAGCGGCCAAGAGACCCAGTACTTC
14 NA TRBJ1-1 NA TRBV10-2 CASRAAGTAEVAFF TGCGCCAGCAGGGCCGCAGGGACCGCGGAGGTCGCTTTCTTT
13 once TRBJ1-6 NA TRBV10-1 CASSESSFSPLHF TGCGCCAGCAGTGAGTCTAGTTTTTCACCCCTCCACTTT
16 NA TRBJ2-7 TRBD1 TRBV15 CATSREGQGKAYEQYF TGTGCCACCAGCAGGGAAGGACAGGGGAAAGCCTACGAGCAGTACTTC
13 once TRBJ1-3 NA TRBV3-1/TRBV3-2 CASGREPGNTIYF TGTGCCAGCGGCAGGGAACCTGGAAACACCATATATTTT
14 NA TRBJ2-3 NA TRBV6-5 CASSYNQGMDTQYF TGTGCCAGCAGTTACAACCAGGGCATGGATACGCAGTATTTT
16 once TRBJ1-2 NA TRBV10-1 CASTATRTVFNYGYTF TGCGCCAGCACCGCCACCCGGACAGTTTTTAACTATGGCTACACCTTC
17 NA TRBJ2-2 TRBD2 TRBV11-2 CASSFRGAGANTGELFF TGTGCCAGCAGCTTCAGGGGAGCGGGGGCGAACACCGGGGAGCTGTTTTTT
14 NA TRBJ1-6 NA TRBV7-2 CASSLEAQASPLHF TGTGCCAGCAGCTTAGAGGCCCAGGCGTCACCCCTCCACTTT
14 once TRBJ1-1 TRBD1 TRBV27 CASSSYGQDLEAFF TGTGCCAGCAGTTCTTATGGACAGGATCTTGAAGCTTTCTTT
14 NA TRBJ1-1 NA TRBV5-1 CASSSGISSTEAFF TGCGCCAGCAGCTCAGGGATCTCGAGCACTGAAGCTTTCTTT
16 NA TRBJ1-1 NA TRBV7-3 CASSLHPASMNTEAFF TGTGCCAGCAGCTTACATCCGGCCTCCATGAACACTGAAGCTTTCTTT
13 NA TRBJ1-4 NA TRBV27 CASSSGRNEKLFF TGTGCCAGCAGTTCGGGGCGGAATGAAAAACTGTTTTTT
15 NA TRBJ2-3 TRBD2 TRBV6-4 CASSLTGTRGDTQYF TGTGCCAGCAGTTTGACCGGGACTAGGGGAGATACGCAGTATTTT
14 NA TRBJ1-1 NA TRBV9 CASSVQGVNTEAFF TGTGCCAGCAGCGTGCAGGGTGTGAACACTGAAGCTTTCTTT
13 NA TRBJ2-2 NA TRBV7-3 CASSRSIAGELFF TGTGCCAGCAGCCGTTCGATAGCCGGGGAGCTGTTTTTT
17 NA TRBJ1-5 NA TRBV11-2 CASNQSCKRQDNQPQHF TGTGCCAGCAACCAGAGTTGCAAACGACAGGACAATCAGCCCCAGCATTTT
14 NA TRBJ1-2 NA TRBV9 CASSVIGEGSGYTF TGTGCCAGCAGCGTAATCGGGGAAGGTTCGGGCTACACCTTC